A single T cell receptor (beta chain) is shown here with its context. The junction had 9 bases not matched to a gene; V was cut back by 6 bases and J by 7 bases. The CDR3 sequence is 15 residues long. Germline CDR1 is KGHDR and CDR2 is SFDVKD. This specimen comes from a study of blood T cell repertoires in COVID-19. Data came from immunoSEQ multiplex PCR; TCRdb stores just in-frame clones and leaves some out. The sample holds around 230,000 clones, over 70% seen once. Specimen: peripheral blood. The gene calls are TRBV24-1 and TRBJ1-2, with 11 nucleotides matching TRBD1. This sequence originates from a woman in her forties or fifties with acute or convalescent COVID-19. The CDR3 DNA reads TGTGCCACCAGTCCTTCCGGGACAGGGGGAGGTGGCTACACCTTC. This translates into CATSPSGTGGGGYTF.